The clone carrying this T cell receptor (beta chain) was detected a few times. Its antigen remains unknown. TCRdb re-called the PCR reads via MiXCR. The data hold 15,000 to 20,000 clones, with approximately 32% observed a single time. The CDR3 spans 14 residues. V was cut by 3 bases and J by 2 bases, with 11 bases left in between. The data derive from a study of metastatic and nonmetastatic thyroid tumors. The study's findings and limits: Patients with malignant thyroid tumors reportedly had significantly higher TCR beta diversity than those with benign nodules, in blood and tumor.

Before thyroid surgery, none of the patients had received any treatment. The receptor was isolated from a female donor with papillary thyroid cancer or a benign thyroid nodule (not recorded which). Some clones in this sample may be carry-over from other donors' samples. Sequences were obtained from adjacent normal tissue. V gene TRBV12-3 or TRBV12-4 combines with J gene TRBJ2-7; D gene unclear. This chain's CDR3 is CASSFGGSTYEQYF. The CDR3 DNA reads TGTGCCAGCAGTTTTGGCGGAAGCACCTACGAGCAGTACTTC.